The T cell receptor beta chain under discussion was sequenced for a study of CD8 T cells in Susac syndrome. The CDR3 loop spans 15 amino acids. Germline V gene sequence: CDR1 GTSNPN, CDR2 SVGIG (reference sequence). Trimming stripped 2 bases from V and 0 bases from J, with 13 bases between. Findings and caveats of the study: Expansion of clones was not seen in the CD4+ T cell repertoires of Susac syndrome.

In regard to this clonotype: No antigen is known for it.

An input of about 0.45 to 1 ug of RNA was subjected to reverse transcription using random hexamers. TCRdb ran MiXCR on the immunoSEQ multiplex PCR reads and lists one entry per CDR3 protein. Among about 170,000 distinct CDR3 sequences listed, approximately 94% were seen once. TCR beta sequencing was performed on blood CD8+ and CD4+ T cells. The sample was CD4+ T cells from PBMCs. The chain joins TRBV30 to TRBJ1-1, with D possibly TRBD1 on 5 matching bases. The clonotype originates from a human donor with Susac syndrome. The chain's CDR3 is CAWSSWGGMNTEAFF. Written as DNA, the CDR3 is TGTGCCTGGAGTTCCTGGGGGGGTATGAACACTGAAGCTTTCTTT.